A selection of T cell receptor beta chains follows, all from one sample in a study of post-analysis software for immune sequencing data. In TCRdb, the PCR reads were re-called with MiXCR into one record per CDR3 protein. The sample holds hundreds of thousands of distinct CDR3 sequences, 25% to 30% seen once. Specimen: blood. The receptors stem from a girl aged 5-17 years with multiple sclerosis. Each CDR3 is given with its conserved first and last residue. The D gene is left open where the match is weak. The size entry is marked missing in some rows and otherwise reads once, few, many or a size class.

many,TRBJ2-1,TRBD2,TRBV20-1,CSARVLGLAFFNEQFF,TGCAGTGCTAGAGTTTTGGGACTAGCCTTCTTTAATGAGCAGTTCTTC
-,TRBJ1-1,-,TRBV7-8,CASSLVSGNTEAFF,TGTGCCAGCAGCTTAGTGTCCGGGAACACTGAAGCTTTCTTT
few,TRBJ2-3,-,TRBV20-1,CSARTLGLSADTQYF,TGCAGTGCTAGAACCCTGGGACTCTCGGCAGATACGCAGTATTTT
-,TRBJ1-2,-,TRBV7-2,CASSLALLSEGYTF,TGTGCCAGCAGCTTAGCTCTCCTAAGCGAGGGCTACACCTTC
few,TRBJ2-5,-,TRBV28,CASSKTGSQETQYF,TGTGCCAGCAGTAAAACAGGGAGCCAAGAGACCCAGTACTTC
-,TRBJ2-3,-,TRBV20-1,CSANRVVADTQYF,TGCAGTGCTAATAGAGTAGTGGCAGATACGCAGTATTTT
few,TRBJ2-3,TRBD1,TRBV5-4,CASSLPGTGGDTQYF,TGTGCCAGCAGCTTGCCCGGGACAGGGGGAGATACGCAGTATTTT
-,TRBJ2-3,TRBD2,TRBV4-3,CASSQDLVGGYTDTQYF,TGCGCCAGCAGCCAAGATCTCGTGGGAGGGTACACAGATACGCAGTATTTT
-,TRBJ2-2,-,TRBV2,CASRYGTARSGELFF,TGTGCCAGCCGATATGGGACGGCGAGATCCGGGGAGCTGTTTTTT
-,TRBJ2-3,TRBD2,TRBV20-1,CSAGLGGDTQYF,TGCAGTGCTGGTCTGGGGGGGGATACGCAGTATTTT
-,TRBJ1-5,-,TRBV3-1,CASSQGAGKGQPQHF,TGTGCCAGCAGCCAAGGGGCCGGTAAGGGGCAGCCCCAGCATTTT
-,TRBJ2-7,TRBD2,TRBV2,CASRPSSGRYEQYF,TGTGCCAGCAGACCCTCTAGCGGGAGATACGAGCAGTACTTC
many,TRBJ2-5,TRBD1,TRBV5-1,CASSSTGGRLAETQYF,TGCGCCAGCAGCTCAACAGGGGGCAGGTTAGCAGAGACCCAGTACTTC
few,TRBJ1-5,-,TRBV5-5,CASSLAGISSQPQHF,TGTGCCAGCAGCTTGGCAGGGATCTCAAGTCAGCCCCAGCATTTT
once,TRBJ2-1,-,TRBV27,CASATGIPALDQFF,TGTGCCAGCGCTACCGGGATCCCGGCCCTCGACCAGTTCTTC
many,TRBJ2-1,TRBD2,TRBV20-1,CSAPPEAGGAYNEQFF,TGCAGTGCTCCCCCCGAAGCGGGAGGTGCCTACAATGAGCAGTTCTTC
-,TRBJ2-1,TRBD2,TRBV6-2/TRBV6-3,CASSTGLAGAVEQFF,TGTGCCAGCAGTACGGGACTAGCGGGAGCGGTTGAGCAGTTCTTC
-,TRBJ2-7,-,TRBV12-3/TRBV12-4,CASSFGRSQYF,TGTGCCAGCAGTTTTGGAAGGTCCCAGTACTTC
few,TRBJ2-5,-,TRBV4-1,CASSQVRTQETQYF,TGCGCCAGCAGCCAAGTCCGGACACAAGAGACCCAGTACTTC
many,TRBJ2-3,TRBD2,TRBV7-2,CASSLAGGTDTQYF,TGTGCCAGCAGCTTAGCGGGAGGGACAGATACGCAGTATTTT
-,TRBJ2-1,-,TRBV24-1,CATSVRSYNGQFF,TGTGCCACCAGTGTTCGTTCCTACAATGGGCAGTTCTTC
-,TRBJ2-5,TRBD2,TRBV20-1,CSARVSLLAGVAETQYF,TGCAGTGCTAGAGTGTCGCTACTAGCGGGAGTCGCGGAGACCCAGTACTTC
few,TRBJ2-3,TRBD2,TRBV20-1,CSADGTSGSGTDTQYF,TGCAGTGCCGACGGGACTAGCGGGAGTGGCACAGATACGCAGTATTTT
-,TRBJ2-5,TRBD2,TRBV6-1,CASNPPNTSGRLKTQYF,TGTGCCAGCAATCCACCTAACACTAGCGGGAGGTTGAAGACCCAGTACTTC
few,TRBJ2-3,-,TRBV7-2,CASSSDATDTQYF,TGTGCCAGCAGCTCGGACGCCACAGATACGCAGTATTTT
few,TRBJ2-7,TRBD2,TRBV7-2,CASSLYLSGGGYEQYF,TGTGCCAGCAGCTTATATTTAAGCGGGGGCGGCTACGAGCAGTACTTC
-,TRBJ1-1,-,TRBV5-1,CASSLGLINAEAFF,TGCGCCAGCAGCTTGGGGCTGATCAACGCTGAAGCTTTCTTT
-,TRBJ2-7,TRBD1,TRBV11-2,CASSSGGPRAWTGYSSYEQYF,TGTGCCAGCAGCTCCGGCGGCCCCAGGGCCTGGACAGGCTATAGCTCCTACGAGCAGTACTTC
few,TRBJ1-2,-,TRBV20-1,CSARGTIRMSGYTF,TGCAGTGCTAGGGGGACAATTCGTATGTCGGGCTACACCTTC
-,TRBJ2-7,-,TRBV2,CASSALWGEQYF,TGTGCCAGCAGTGCGCTATGGGGCGAGCAGTACTTC
once,TRBJ1-2,-,TRBV2,CAVPTGNNYGYTF,TGTGCCGTTCCTACAGGGAACAACTATGGCTACACCTTC
few,TRBJ2-1,-,TRBV7-9,CASTLTAGSYNEQFF,TGTGCCAGCACCCTAACCGCGGGGTCCTACAATGAGCAGTTCTTC
-,TRBJ2-1,-,TRBV7-2,CASSLLAQTYNEQFF,TGTGCCAGCAGCTTACTAGCGCAAACCTACAATGAGCAGTTCTTC
few,TRBJ2-7,TRBD2,TRBV6-5,CASSYRTSGVPYEQYF,TGTGCCAGCAGTTACCGGACTAGCGGAGTCCCCTACGAGCAGTACTTC